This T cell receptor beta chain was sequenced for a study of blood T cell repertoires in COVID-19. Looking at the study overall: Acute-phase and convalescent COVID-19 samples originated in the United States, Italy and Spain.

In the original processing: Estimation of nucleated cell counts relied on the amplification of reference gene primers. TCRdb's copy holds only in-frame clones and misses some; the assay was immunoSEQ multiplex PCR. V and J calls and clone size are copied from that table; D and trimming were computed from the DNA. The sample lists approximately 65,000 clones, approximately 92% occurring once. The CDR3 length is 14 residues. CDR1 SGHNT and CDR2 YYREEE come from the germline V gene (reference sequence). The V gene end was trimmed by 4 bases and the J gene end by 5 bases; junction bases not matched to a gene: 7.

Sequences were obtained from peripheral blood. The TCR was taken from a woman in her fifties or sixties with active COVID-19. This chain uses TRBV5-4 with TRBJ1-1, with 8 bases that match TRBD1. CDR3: CASSVSGGVTEAFF. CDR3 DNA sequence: TGTGCCAGCAGCGTTTCAGGGGGCGTAACTGAAGCTTTCTTT. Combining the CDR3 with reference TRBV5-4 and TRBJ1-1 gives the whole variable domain ETGVTQSPTHLIKTRGQQVTLRCSSQSGHNTVSWYQQALGQGPQFIFQYYREEENGRGNFPPRFSGLQFPNYSSELNVNALELDDSALYLCASSVSGGVTEAFFGQGTRLTVV.